This TCR beta chain appears in the sequencing data of a study of beta chain features in type 1 diabetes. All of the isolated RNA was reverse transcribed, so expressed TCRB transcripts were sequenced. Only in-frame clones appear in the TCRdb table, and some are missing; sequencing was by immunoSEQ multiplex PCR. Found here are fewer than 400,000 clones, 8% of them singletons; the top ten hold roughly 0.44%. This TCR was sampled from a woman aged 18-29 years in good health. Sequencing used central memory CD4+ T cells from blood.

CDR3 loop: CASSSSSLSGANVLTF. The CDR3, as DNA: TGTGCCAGCAGTTCCTCGAGTCTCTCTGGGGCCAACGTCCTGACTTTC. V usage is TRBV27 and J usage is TRBJ2-6; D unresolved. V was pared by 4 bases and J by 0 bases, with 10 bases between. The V gene's germline CDR1 is MNHEY and CDR2 SMNVEV (reference sequence). The CDR3 sequence is 16 residues long. The full variable domain, in which reference TRBV27 and TRBJ2-6 provide the parts outside the CDR3, is EAQVTQNPRYLITVTGKKLTVTCSQNMNHEYMSWYRQDPGLGLRQIYYSMNVEVTDKGDVPEGYKVSRKEKRNFPLILESPSPNQTSLYFCASSSSSLSGANVLTFGAGSRLTVL.